This TCR beta chain is drawn from a study of CD8+CD57+ T cells in acquired aplastic anemia. Study overall: Sorting CD4+ and CD8+ cells gave DNA averaging around 3 ug.

General study results and limits: The same twenty-nine CD8+ CDR3 sequences occurred in patients and in controls. The CD8+ Simpson's diversity of patients and controls was not significantly different.

CD8+CD57+ cell expansion, shown by flow cytometry, had occurred in the patients selected for sequencing. Acquired aplastic anemia of severe grade affected all patients. This clonotype was found a few times. Antigen unknown. TCR beta VDJ combinations and CDR3 sequences were profiled from genomic DNA. TCRdb reanalysed the reads using MiXCR and keeps one entry per CDR3 protein. The sample has 400,000 to 600,000 distinct CDR3 sequences; roughly a third are singletons. This receptor was identified in a human donor with aplastic anemia. The source material was sorted CD4+, CD8+, or CD8+CD57+ T cells (not recorded which) from PBMCs.

DNA of the CDR3: TGTGCCAGCAGCCCGTCCCGGGGTTATCAGCCCCAGCATTTT. It translates to CASSPSRGYQPQHF. The chain employs TRBV27 and TRBJ1-5; D remains unclear. This CDR3 is built from 14 residues. Germline CDR1 is MNHEY and CDR2 is SMNVEV (reference sequence). V was pared by 6 bases and J by 5 bases, with 14 bases between.